This T cell receptor beta chain was recovered during a study of metastatic and nonmetastatic thyroid tumors. Study details: Comparative analysis of repertoires was undertaken across blood and tumor or nodule tissue obtained from malignant and benign thyroid patients.

V gave up 8 bases and J gave up 1 base, with 11 bases separating them. Germline values: CDR1 MNHNS, CDR2 SASEGT. The CDR3 runs to 14 residues. Using MiXCR, TCRdb reanalyzed the PCR reads. In the table there are some 46,000 clones, approximately 24% of which are singletons. Regarding the study as a whole: Reported TCR beta diversity, measured in blood and tumor, was significantly higher for malignant thyroid tumors than for benign nodules.

All patients reached thyroid surgery having received no treatment beforehand. The sample holds a few counts of this clone. As yet, its antigen is unknown. The V gene is TRBV6-1, the J gene TRBJ2-2; D is unresolved. Sample: blood. The clonotype originates from a male donor with papillary thyroid cancer or a benign thyroid nodule (not recorded which). Some clones in this sample may be carry-over from other donors' samples. CDR3 amino acids: CASWVAWNTGELFF. The CDR3 DNA reads TGTGCCAGCTGGGTCGCTTGGAACACCGGGGAGCTGTTTTTT.